A single sample gave rise to the 31 T cell receptor beta chains below, sequenced in a study of T cells in Graves' hyperthyroidism and ophthalmopathy. There were TCR beta CDR3 regions amplified from RNA transcripts. Initially, a first-round RT-PCR of the TCR CDR3 employed the HTBI primer set. One entry per CDR3 protein results from TCRdb running MiXCR on the multiplex PCR reads. The sample lists 300,000 to 400,000 distinct CDR3 sequences; about 15% were seen once. The sequenced sample consisted of blood. Receptors were obtained from a woman under 40 with Graves' hyperthyroidism.

This clonotype was picked up a small number of times. This chain connects TRBV19 to TRBJ2-3, with D uncertain. CDR3 length equals 15 residues. The germline V gene has CDR1 LNHDA and CDR2 SQIVND (reference sequence). The germline V and J ends were trimmed by 4 bases and 0 bases, with 11 bases remaining between them. This CDR3 is CASSKSMGSTDTQYF. In DNA, the CDR3 is TGTGCCAGTAGTAAAAGCATGGGTAGCACAGATACGCAGTATTTT.

In its sample, this clonotype was seen many times. A much larger clonotype is one base distant, so this may be a read error. The chain joins TRBV7-2 to TRBJ2-3; D remains unclear. Germline V gene lookup returns CDR1 SGHTA and CDR2 FQGNSA. V was clipped by 2 bases and J by 5 bases, with 2 bases between them. This CDR3 has 11 amino acids. The CDR3 loop reads CASSLIDTQYF. Written as DNA, the CDR3 is TGTGCCAGCAGCTTAATAGATACGCAGTATTTT.

In this sample, this clonotype turned up a few times. A junction boundary mismatches the germline segment, possibly from a read error. The chain links TRBV2 to TRBJ2-7, with 7 bases lining up with TRBD2. The CDR3 has 14 amino acids. Germline values: CDR1 SNHLY, CDR2 FYNNEI. The CDR3 region is CASSVSGGSYGQYF. DNA for the CDR3: TGTGCCAGCAGTGTATCCGGGGGGAGCTACGGGCAGTACTTC.

This chain connects TRBV14 to TRBJ2-6; D possibly uses TRBD1 or TRBD2 (5 bases each). This CDR3 is built from 18 residues. CDR1 is SGHDN and CDR2 is FVKESK in the germline V gene. Trimming took off 4 bases at V and 1 base at J, with 17 bases between the two ends. The CDR3 coding sequence is TGTGCCAGCAGCCCCCGGGGCATCACGAAGTCTGGGGCCAACGTCCTGACTTTC. This codes for CASSPRGITKSGANVLTF.

This chain links TRBV20-1 with TRBJ1-2, with no clear D. The CDR3 spans 10 residues. Between the trimmed V and J ends, which lost 0 bases and 5 bases, there was a span of 1 base. Germline V gives CDR1 DFQATT, CDR2 SNEGSKA (reference sequence). DNA for the CDR3: TGCAGTGCTAGAGAGTATGGCTACACCTTC. This sequence encodes CSAREYGYTF.

This clonotype was observed many times. This chain connects TRBV6-1 to TRBJ2-7; the D gene is possibly TRBD2 (5 bases). Germline loops: CDR1 MNHNS, CDR2 SASEGT. This CDR3 has 13 residues. Trimming took off 6 bases at V and 1 base at J, with 10 bases between the two ends. CDR3 nucleotides: TGTGCCAGCAGCCCCAGCGGATCCTACGAGCAGTACTTC. Translating gives CASSPSGSYEQYF.

In this sample, this clonotype turned up many times. The chain joins TRBV12-3 or TRBV12-4 to TRBJ2-7; D is unclear. The CDR3 is made up of 13 amino acids. Trimming left V 3 bases short and J 4 bases short, with 10 bases between. This CDR3 reads CASSFEAPYEQYF. Here the CDR3 DNA reads TGTGCCAGCAGTTTCGAGGCTCCATACGAGCAGTACTTC.

This chain joins TRBV20-1 and TRBJ2-3, with 8 bases fitting TRBD2. From germline, CDR1 is DFQATT and CDR2 SNEGSKA (reference sequence). There are 13 residues in the CDR3. The J segment lost 8 bases and the V segment lost 2 bases, leaving 6 bases of the junction unmatched. The CDR3 loop is CSARRGSGGTQYF. In DNA form, the CDR3 reads TGCAGTGCTAGACGCGGGAGCGGGGGTACGCAGTATTTT.

The chain combines TRBV5-1 with TRBJ1-2; 7 bases line up with TRBD1. CDR1 and CDR2 (germline): SGHRS, YFSETQ. The CDR3 loop spans 14 amino acids. V gave up 4 bases and J gave up 4 bases; unmatched junction bases: 7. The CDR3 nucleotides are TGCGCCAGCAGCCAAACCGGGACAGCCTATGGCTACACCTTC. The encoded protein is CASSQTGTAYGYTF.

This clonotype was observed many times. The chain recombines TRBV12-3 or TRBV12-4 with TRBJ1-1; D possibly corresponds to TRBD1 (5 bases). The V end lost 3 bases, the J end lost 4 bases, and 12 bases lay between the germline ends. This CDR3 is 14 amino acids long. CDR3 in amino acids: CASSFWEGRTEAFF. For the CDR3, the DNA is TGTGCCAGCAGTTTTTGGGAGGGACGCACTGAAGCTTTCTTT.

This clonotype was recorded at least ten times. CDR3 protein: CASSLMALNTGELFF. CDR3 DNA: TGTGCCAGCAGTTTGATGGCACTGAACACCGGGGAGCTGTTTTTT. This chain connects TRBV28 to TRBJ2-2; no clear D. CDR1 and CDR2 from the germline V gene are MDHEN and SYDVKM. The V gene lost 3 bases and the J gene lost 1 base, with 9 bases spanning the gap. This CDR3 has 15 amino acids.

This chain connects TRBV30 to TRBJ2-7, with 12 bases matching TRBD2. The CDR3 is 18 residues long. V gave up 4 bases and J gave up 1 base; unmatched junction bases: 14. CDR1 is GTSNPN and CDR2 is SVGIG in the germline V gene (reference sequence). In DNA, the CDR3 is TGTGCCTGGATAAAGGGGTTCGCGACTAGCGGGGGATCCTACGAGCAGTACTTC. It encodes CAWIKGFATSGGSYEQYF.

There are many counts of this clonotype. The J gene is TRBJ2-1, the V gene TRBV6-2 or TRBV6-3; the match to TRBD2 covers 8 bases. Germline CDR1 MNHEY, CDR2 SVGEGT. The CDR3 sequence is 15 residues long. Losses at the gene ends were 4 bases for V and 5 bases for J; bases not matched to a gene: 7. The CDR3 region has the DNA TGTGCCAGCAGTTCCGTTGGGACTAGTAACAATGAGCAGTTCTTC. It yields the protein CASSSVGTSNNEQFF.

This clonotype came up many times. This chain uses TRBV29-1 with TRBJ2-2; D ambiguous. V was trimmed by 6 bases and J by 1 base, leaving 12 bases between them. This CDR3 is 14 amino acids long. CDR1 SQVTM and CDR2 ANQGSEA come from the germline V gene. For the CDR3, the DNA is TGCAGCGTCCGACCTGCCTTGAACACCGGGGAGCTGTTTTTT. It yields the protein CSVRPALNTGELFF.

This clonotype was recorded at least ten times. The chain has TRBV12-3 or TRBV12-4 and TRBJ1-2, with a possible D match to TRBD1 (5 bases). Trimming pared 7 bases from V and 4 bases from J, leaving 19 bases between. The CDR3 consists of 15 residues. The CDR3 region has the DNA TGTGCCAGCACCGAGACAAAGGGGATGATCTATGGCTACACCTTC. Its translation: CASTETKGMIYGYTF.

In this sample, this clonotype turned up a few times. The CDR3 here is CASSLRRGLETQYF. The CDR3 region has the DNA TGTGCCAGCAGCCTGCGACGGGGGTTGGAGACCCAGTACTTC. V gene TRBV7-8 combines with J gene TRBJ2-5; D is possibly TRBD2 (6 bases). Germline CDR1 is SGHVS and CDR2 is FQNEAQ. The CDR3 covers 14 residues. The ends were cut back, 5 bases at V and 5 bases at J, with 15 bases in the middle.

At least ten counts were recorded for this clonotype. V usage is TRBV20-1 and J usage is TRBJ2-1; 8 positions agree with TRBD2. Trimming cost V 4 bases and J 8 bases; bases outside gene matches: 7. There are 13 residues in the CDR3. Germline CDR1 is DFQATT and CDR2 is SNEGSKA (reference sequence). CDR3 sequence (DNA): TGCAGTGCTAAAGCGGGAGTAAGGTATGAGCAGTTCTTC. Protein sequence: CSAKAGVRYEQFF.

This clonotype has just a few counts. The chain couples TRBV5-1 to TRBJ2-1, with D tentatively TRBD1 (5 bases). The germline V and J ends were trimmed by 7 bases and 7 bases, with 18 bases remaining between them. Germline loops: CDR1 SGHRS, CDR2 YFSETQ. The CDR3 sequence is 14 residues long. The CDR3 sequence: CASADPREANEQFF. CDR3 bases: TGCGCCAGCGCCGACCCCAGGGAAGCGAATGAGCAGTTCTTC.

This clonotype was counted a single time. The rearrangement uses TRBV20-1 and TRBJ2-4; 7 bases agree with TRBD1. CDR3 length: 13 amino acids. Germline values: CDR1 DFQATT, CDR2 SNEGSKA (reference sequence). After removal of 3 bases from V and 3 bases from J, the junction contained 2 bases not matched to a gene. DNA for the CDR3: TGCAGTGCTAGGGGACAGAGCAAAAACATTCAGTACTTC. Its protein product is CSARGQSKNIQYF.

The rearrangement uses TRBV20-1 and TRBJ2-5, with 12 positions matching TRBD2. Germline loops: CDR1 DFQATT, CDR2 SNEGSKA (reference sequence). J gave up 4 bases and V 3 bases, and 6 bases lay outside the gene matches. CDR3 size: 15 residues. DNA for the CDR3: TGCAGTGCTAGTACCACTAGCGGGAGGAGAGAGACCCAGTACTTC. This translates into CSASTTSGRRETQYF.

The chain carries TRBV20-1 and TRBJ1-5; tentative D call: TRBD1 (6 bases). The CDR3 extends over 14 amino acids. V was trimmed by 5 bases and J by 5 bases, leaving 16 bases between them. The germline V gene encodes CDR1 DFQATT and CDR2 SNEGSKA (reference sequence). The CDR3 sequence: CSAGRTADHQPQHF. For the CDR3, the DNA is TGCAGTGCTGGAAGGACAGCCGATCATCAGCCCCAGCATTTT.

This clonotype was observed a handful of times. J is TRBJ1-1 and V is TRBV18; D is unclear. CDR3 length: 13 residues. Germline CDR1 and CDR2: KGHSH and LQKENI. With 0 bases removed from V and 6 bases from J, the gap between germline ends came to 8 bases. The CDR3 reads CASSPPLGSEAFF. CDR3 sequence (DNA): TGTGCCAGCTCACCACCGCTGGGTTCTGAAGCTTTCTTT.

The sample holds many counts of this clonotype. V gene TRBV9 combines with J gene TRBJ2-1; TRBD2 agrees at 11 bases. The ends lost 0 bases at V and 6 bases at J; junction bases unmatched: 2. CDR3 size: 15 residues. From germline, CDR1 is SGDLS and CDR2 YYNGEE. The CDR3 reads CASSVEGTSGNEQFF. The CDR3 DNA sequence: TGTGCCAGCAGCGTAGAAGGGACTAGCGGCAATGAGCAGTTCTTC.

The rearrangement uses TRBV4-1 and TRBJ2-7, with D possibly TRBD1 on 5 matching bases. V was cut by 0 bases and J by 3 bases, with 12 bases left in between. There are 15 residues in the CDR3. Per the germline V gene, CDR1 is MGHRA and CDR2 is YSYEKL. The CDR3 nucleotides read TGCGCCAGCAGCCAAGATCAGGCAGGGTACTACGAGCAGTACTTC. It encodes CASSQDQAGYYEQYF.

This clonotype appeared many times. J is TRBJ1-1 and V is TRBV7-9; D is ambiguous. V gave up 5 bases and J gave up 6 bases, with 16 bases separating them. CDR3 size: 14 residues. From germline, CDR1 is SEHNR and CDR2 FQNEAQ (reference sequence). The CDR3 is CASSPRLDGSEAFF. The CDR3, as DNA: TGTGCCAGCAGCCCTCGCCTGGACGGATCTGAAGCTTTCTTT.

This clonotype was seen more than once but under ten times. J is TRBJ2-7 and V is TRBV10-3; TRBD1 is a possible D gene (5 bases). Trimming took 3 bases from V and 4 from J, leaving 10 bases between them. Germline V gene sequence: CDR1 ENHRY, CDR2 SYGVKD. The CDR3 is made up of 13 amino acids. The CDR3 spells CAISEGVRYEQYF. The CDR3 coding sequence is TGTGCCATCAGTGAAGGGGTTCGATACGAGCAGTACTTC.

This clonotype occurred many times. The rearrangement links TRBV28 to TRBJ2-7; D might be TRBD2 (5 bases). This CDR3 is built from 13 residues. CDR1 is MDHEN, CDR2 SYDVKM, per germline. Trimming cost V 10 bases and J 5 bases, with 18 bases left between them. CDR3 coding DNA: TGTGCCACTCGAGCGGCCGATTTCGACGAGCAGTACTTC. Translation gives CATRAADFDEQYF.

Only a few counts were recorded for this clonotype. This chain links TRBV6-6 with TRBJ1-1; D is undetermined. Germline loops: CDR1 MNHNY, CDR2 SVGAGI (reference sequence). CDR3 size: 16 residues. Trimming removed 0 bases at V and 4 bases at J, with 15 bases between. The CDR3 region is CASSYSLGSLSTEAFF. CDR3 in DNA: TGTGCCAGCAGTTACTCGCTAGGTAGTTTATCCACTGAAGCTTTCTTT.

This clonotype appeared many times. The genes are TRBV28 and TRBJ2-1; D not resolved. This CDR3 has 17 amino acids. Between the trimmed V and J ends, which lost 2 bases and 2 bases, there was a span of 16 bases. Germline V gene sequence: CDR1 MDHEN, CDR2 SYDVKM. The CDR3 DNA is TGTGCCAGCAGTTTAAATTCAGGCGTACCGACCTACAATGAGCAGTTCTTC. Residues: CASSLNSGVPTYNEQFF.

The rearrangement joins TRBV5-4 to TRBJ2-7; tentatively, D is TRBD2 (6 bases). This CDR3 has 13 amino acids. Germline V lookup: CDR1 SGHNT, CDR2 YYREEE (reference sequence). The V and J ends lost 7 bases and 4 bases respectively, with 15 bases between them. In DNA, the CDR3 is TGTGCCAGCGGCAAGGACGGGAGTTACGAGCAGTACTTC. It specifies CASGKDGSYEQYF.

In its sample, this clonotype was seen many times. The rearrangement joins TRBV28 to TRBJ1-5; D is undetermined. Trimming cost V 6 bases and J 3 bases, with 12 bases left between them. From germline, CDR1 is MDHEN and CDR2 SYDVKM. This CDR3 spans 14 amino acids. The CDR3 sequence: CASRPPGTNQPQHF. DNA for the CDR3: TGTGCCAGCAGACCTCCGGGTACCAATCAGCCCCAGCATTTT. Variable domain in full (rest from reference TRBV28 and TRBJ1-5): DVKVTQSSRYLVKRTGEKVFLECVQDMDHENMFWYRQDPGLGLRLIYFSYDVKMKEKGDIPEGYSVSREKKERFSLILESASTNQTSMYLCASRPPGTNQPQHFGDGTRLSIL.